These 28 T cell receptor beta chains came from one sample sequenced in a study of blood T cell repertoires in COVID-19. TCRdb keeps only in-frame clones here, not all; method: immunoSEQ multiplex PCR. The table includes tens of thousands of clones, 65% to 90% detected once. Sequencing used peripheral blood. These receptors originate from a woman older than 75 with acute or convalescent COVID-19.

This clone appeared once. The chain uses TRBV11-2 and TRBJ2-5, with 10 positions matching TRBD2. Germline V gives CDR1 SGHAT, CDR2 FQNNGV. The CDR3 runs 18 residues. Unmatched junction bases numbered 9, after V lost 1 base and J lost 1 base. DNA for the CDR3: TGTGCCAGCAGCTTAGTAATAGCGGGGGGCCCAGCCCAAGAGACCCAGTACTTC. Protein product: CASSLVIAGGPAQETQYF. The variable domain in full, with the rest retrieved from reference TRBV11-2 and TRBJ2-5, is EAGVAQSPRYKIIEKRQSVAFWCNPISGHATLYWYQQILGQGPKLLIQFQNNGVVDDSQLPKDRFSAERLKGVDSTLKIQPAKLEDSAVYLCASSLVIAGGPAQETQYFGPGTRLLVL.

To note about this clone: The CDR3 carries no conserved terminal phenylalanine or tryptophan, so it likely arises from a read error. No DNA is shown, since the ends of the CDR3 on it are uncertain; the CDR3 is the one TCRdb lists. CDR3 protein: CASSTGTGRDGWTL. V gene TRBV4-2 combines with J gene TRBJ1-2; whether TRBD1, the table's D call, matches the DNA was not checked. Germline V lookup: CDR1 LGHNA, CDR2 YNFKEQ. Including both end residues, the CDR3 is 14 amino acids long.

This chain links TRBV19 with TRBJ2-5, with TRBD1 matching 8 bases. CDR1 and CDR2 (germline): LNHDA, SQIVND (reference sequence). The V and J ends lost 5 bases and 5 bases, in that order; junction bases with no gene match: 13. The CDR3 sequence is 16 residues long. CDR3 coding DNA: TGTGCCAGTAGTCTGGGCAGGGGGCCGAATTGGGAGACCCAGTACTTC. This encodes CASSLGRGPNWETQYF.

This clone has only one observation. The chain couples TRBV6-5 to TRBJ1-1; 7 bases align to TRBD1. Per germline, CDR1 MNHEY and CDR2 SVGAGI. This CDR3 region has 14 residues. V gave up 6 bases and J gave up 5 bases; unmatched junction bases: 9. CDR3 DNA: TGTGCCAGCAGCCTACAGGGGATCGGGACTGAAGCTTTCTTT. This sequence encodes CASSLQGIGTEAFF.

This clone was seen once. This chain links TRBV6-5 with TRBJ2-7, with 7 nucleotides matching TRBD2. CDR1 is MNHEY and CDR2 is SVGAGI in the germline V gene. V lost 3 bases to trimming and J lost 2 bases; unmatched junction nucleotides: 7. The CDR3 extends over 15 amino acids. CDR3 residues: CASSYLTSSTYEQYF. The CDR3, as DNA: TGTGCCAGCAGTTATCTGACTAGCAGCACCTACGAGCAGTACTTC.

V usage is TRBV5-1 and J usage is TRBJ2-7; 7 bases agree with TRBD1. The ends lost 0 bases at V and 2 bases at J; junction bases unmatched: 5. CDR1 and CDR2 (germline): SGHRS, YFSETQ. This CDR3 is built from 15 residues. Here the CDR3 DNA reads TGCGCCAGCAGCTTGGATTGGGGGACAGCCTACGAGCAGTACTTC. Protein product: CASSLDWGTAYEQYF.

This sequence joins TRBV18 and TRBJ1-2, with D unresolved. Trimming removed 6 bases from V and 6 bases from J, with 20 bases in between. This CDR3 contains 15 residues. CDR1 is KGHSH, CDR2 LQKENI, per germline. The CDR3 reads CASSGRTQEGDGYTF. As DNA, the CDR3 is TGTGCCAGCTCTGGGAGGACCCAGGAGGGAGATGGCTACACCTTC.

This chain joins TRBV4-1 and TRBJ1-6; weak D call: TRBD1 (6 bases). The CDR3 covers 19 residues. Trimming took 0 bases from V and 0 from J, leaving 15 bases between them. Germline V lookup: CDR1 MGHRA, CDR2 YSYEKL. CDR3 DNA sequence: TGCGCCAGCAGCCAAGAGAGACAGGATGCGAGCTCCTATAATTCACCCCTCCACTTT. Its protein product is CASSQERQDASSYNSPLHF.

V gene TRBV5-1 combines with J gene TRBJ1-4; D gene uncertain. The germline CDR1 and CDR2 sequences are SGHRS and YFSETQ. CDR3 length equals 14 residues. Trimming removed 0 bases from V and 7 bases from J, with 10 bases in between. The CDR3 sequence is CASSLVGSGEKLFF. For the CDR3, the DNA is TGCGCCAGCAGCTTGGTAGGGAGTGGTGAAAAACTGTTTTTT.

This chain joins TRBV2 and TRBJ2-7, with unresolved D. V lost 5 bases and J 1 base, leaving 9 bases between the germline ends. This CDR3 is built from 13 residues. From germline, CDR1 is SNHLY and CDR2 FYNNEI. CDR3 loop: CASSKQKSYEQYF. CDR3 sequence (DNA): TGTGCCAGCAGTAAACAGAAATCCTACGAGCAGTACTTC.

This chain joins TRBV9 and TRBJ1-2; 8 nucleotides align to TRBD1. The CDR3 is made up of 15 amino acids. CDR1 and CDR2 (germline): SGDLS, YYNGEE. Germline trimming cut 1 base from V and 7 bases from J; bases unmatched to any gene: 9. The CDR3 region is CASSVRQGHPGGYTF. Here the CDR3 DNA reads TGTGCCAGCAGCGTAAGACAGGGGCACCCCGGTGGCTACACCTTC. The full variable domain, rest sourced from reference TRBV9 and TRBJ1-2, is DSGVTQTPKHLITATGQRVTLRCSPRSGDLSVYWYQQSLDQGLQFLIQYYNGEERAKGNILERFSAQQFPDLHSELNLSSLELGDSALYFCASSVRQGHPGGYTFGSGTRLTVV.

The rearrangement joins TRBV3-1 (or the pseudogene TRBV3-2) to TRBJ2-6, with D unresolved. CDR3 length: 15 amino acids. CDR1 is LGHDT, CDR2 YNNKEL, per germline (reference sequence). V was cut by 2 bases and J by 2 bases, with 7 bases left in between. CDR3 sequence reads: CASSQFRAGANVLTF. The CDR3 DNA sequence: TGTGCCAGCAGCCAATTCCGGGCTGGGGCCAACGTCCTGACTTTC.

The genes are TRBV7-9 and TRBJ1-2; 8 bases fit TRBD1. CDR3 size: 17 residues. V was clipped by 5 bases and J by 4 bases; unmatched bases: 15. The germline CDR1 and CDR2 sequences are SEHNR and FQNEAQ (reference sequence). The CDR3 DNA reads TGTGCCAGCAGCCCCGGGGGGACAGGCCCTATACTCTATGGCTACACCTTC. It codes for CASSPGGTGPILYGYTF.

The V gene is TRBV6-6, the J gene TRBJ1-5; weak D call: TRBD1 (5 bases). This CDR3 has 13 amino acids. V lost 5 bases, J lost 6 bases, and 11 bases lay in between. The V gene's germline CDR1 is MNHNY and CDR2 SVGAGI (reference sequence). CDR3 DNA: TGTGCCAGCAGTCCAGGGTCCATTCAGCCCCAGCATTTT. Amino acid sequence: CASSPGSIQPQHF.

The rearrangement joins TRBV7-9 to TRBJ2-7, with TRBD1 matching 7 bases. From germline, CDR1 is SEHNR and CDR2 FQNEAQ (reference sequence). The CDR3 length is 15 residues. V lost 5 bases and J lost 3; bases outside the gene matches: 10. The CDR3 reads CASSAGQDRSYEQYF. CDR3 in DNA: TGTGCCAGCAGCGCAGGCCAGGACAGGAGCTACGAGCAGTACTTC.

The chain employs TRBV24-1 and TRBJ2-2; TRBD2 agrees at 7 bases. The CDR3 contains 15 residues. Germline V gene lookup returns CDR1 KGHDR and CDR2 SFDVKD. V shed 9 bases, J shed 0 bases, and the junction held 6 bases outside the gene matches. CDR3 in amino acids: CATAPAGANTGELFF. Here the CDR3 DNA reads TGTGCCACCGCCCCTGCGGGAGCGAACACCGGGGAGCTGTTTTTT.

The chain employs TRBV11-1 and TRBJ1-6; D remains ambiguous. With 5 bases removed from V and 9 bases from J, the gap between germline ends came to 14 bases. This CDR3 is built from 14 residues. From germline, CDR1 is SGHAT and CDR2 FQDESV (reference sequence). In nucleotides, the CDR3 is TGTGCCAGCAGCCCCCTCGGAGGACGTTCACCCCTCCACTTT. As protein: CASSPLGGRSPLHF.

The V gene is TRBV11-3, the J gene TRBJ2-7, with a weak D call TRBD2 (5 bases). This CDR3 contains 15 residues. Per germline, CDR1 SGHNT and CDR2 YENEEA. The germline V and J ends were trimmed by 5 bases and 0 bases, with 14 bases remaining between them. DNA for the CDR3: TGTGCCAGCAGCCCTGGAGGTTATAACTCCTACGAGCAGTACTTC. This translates into CASSPGGYNSYEQYF.

The chain couples TRBV29-1 to TRBJ1-2; maybe TRBD1 (5 bases). The V and J ends lost 5 bases and 4 bases respectively, with 20 bases between them. CDR1 SQVTM and CDR2 ANQGSEA come from the germline V gene. The CDR3 extends over 15 amino acids. The CDR3 spells CSVPGLGAYGYGYTF. The CDR3, as DNA: TGCAGCGTTCCCGGATTAGGGGCTTATGGCTATGGCTACACCTTC.

V usage is TRBV6-5 and J usage is TRBJ1-1; 7 nucleotides align to TRBD1. This CDR3 contains 14 residues. CDR1 is MNHEY, CDR2 SVGAGI, per germline. J was trimmed by 4 bases and V by 9 bases; bases with no gene match: 11. The DNA for the CDR3 is TGTGCCAGTAAGATGGAGGGGGCTGGCACTGAAGCTTTCTTT. As protein: CASKMEGAGTEAFF.

V gene TRBV3-1 (or the pseudogene TRBV3-2) combines with J gene TRBJ2-1; D is ambiguous. In germline, CDR1 is LGHDT, CDR2 YNNKEL (reference sequence). V lost 1 base to trimming and J lost 7 bases, with 8 bases between them. The CDR3 consists of 13 residues. CDR3 sequence: CASSQGIANEQFF. CDR3 in DNA: TGTGCCAGCAGCCAAGGGATAGCAAATGAGCAGTTCTTC.

The CDR3 region is CASTTLGRAFF. In DNA form, the CDR3 reads TGTGCCAGCACCACCTTGGGGCGAGCTTTCTTT. This sequence joins TRBV6-5 and TRBJ1-1, with D possibly matching TRBD1 (5 bases). CDR1 MNHEY and CDR2 SVGAGI come from the germline V gene. The CDR3 is 11 residues long. V lost 7 bases to trimming and J lost 10 bases, with 13 bases between them.

Details on this clone: At one end, the junction sequence differs from germline, possibly due to a read error. The chain links TRBV28 to TRBJ1-1, with D hard to call. The germline V gene encodes CDR1 MDHEN and CDR2 SYDVKM. The CDR3 length is 15 residues. The chain's CDR3 is CASSYSQILKTEAFF. CDR3 in DNA: TGTGCCAGCAGTTACAGCCAGATTTTGAAAACTGAAGCTTTCTTT.

The rearrangement joins TRBV9 to TRBJ2-6; 8 bases agree with TRBD1. CDR3 size: 17 residues. Germline CDR1 reads SGDLS; CDR2 reads YYNGEE. With V trimmed by 0 bases and J by 2 bases, 4 bases remained unmatched. CDR3 DNA sequence: TGTGCCAGCAGCGTAGCCAGGGGGCAAGCTGGGGCCAACGTCCTGACTTTC. Its protein product is CASSVARGQAGANVLTF.

Comment on this clone: At one of its ends the junction is not consistent with the germline gene, which may arise from a read error. This chain uses TRBV6-5 with TRBJ1-5; D is ambiguous. The germline V gene encodes CDR1 MNHEY and CDR2 SVGAGI. The CDR3 sequence is 14 residues long. The CDR3 protein is CATKGGKGNQSQHF. CDR3 nucleotide sequence: TGTGCCACGAAGGGAGGGAAAGGAAATCAGTCCCAGCATTTT.

This chain connects TRBV19 to TRBJ2-3, with 12 positions matching TRBD2. V shed 2 bases and J 1 base; nucleotides not matched to a gene: 4. Germline values: CDR1 LNHDA, CDR2 SQIVND (reference sequence). The CDR3 runs 17 residues. The CDR3 DNA follows: TGTGCCAGTAGTATAAGGACTAGCGGGGTTGGCACAGATACGCAGTATTTT. Amino acids: CASSIRTSGVGTDTQYF.

The rearrangement uses TRBV19 and TRBJ2-1; D ambiguous. The CDR3 totals 11 residues. Germline V gene lookup returns CDR1 LNHDA and CDR2 SQIVND (reference sequence). With 2 bases removed from V and 9 bases from J, the gap between germline ends came to 5 bases. Here the CDR3 reads CASSIYSEQFF. Written as DNA, the CDR3 is TGTGCCAGTAGTATATATAGTGAGCAGTTCTTC. The full variable domain, in which reference TRBV19 and TRBJ2-1 provide the parts outside the CDR3, is DGGITQSPKYLFRKEGQNVTLSCEQNLNHDAMYWYRQDPGQGLRLIYYSQIVNDFQKGDIAEGYSVSREKKESFPLTVTSAQKNPTAFYLCASSIYSEQFFGPGTRLTVL.

This chain connects TRBV19 to TRBJ2-1; TRBD1 might be the D (6 bases). CDR3 length: 16 residues. V shed 5 bases and J shed 1 base, with 15 bases lying between them. Germline CDR1 is LNHDA and CDR2 is SQIVND (reference sequence). CDR3 coding DNA: TGTGCCAGTAGTGCCCCGCGACAGGATTCCTACAATGAGCAGTTCTTC. This sequence encodes CASSAPRQDSYNEQFF.